The 6 T cell receptor beta chains below come from one sample, sequenced in a study of T cell repertoires in cytomegalovirus infection. Their antigens remain unidentified. TCRdb fed the reads into MiXCR, producing one record per CDR3 protein. The sample holds 100,000 to 150,000 distinct CDR3 sequences, more than 20% seen once. The sequenced sample was PBMCs, sequenced either directly or after in vitro stimulation (not recorded which). The receptor set was obtained from a human donor in good health (CMV status not recorded). Some clones in this sample may be carry-over from other donors' samples.

This clonotype has ten or more counts. J is TRBJ1-5 and V is TRBV27; TRBD1 matches 9 bases. V dropped 4 bases and J dropped 0; count of bases not matched to a gene: 10. The CDR3 spans 18 residues. Per the germline V gene, CDR1 is MNHEY and CDR2 is SMNVEV (reference sequence). As DNA, the CDR3 is TGTGCCAGCAGTTCCTTGGACAGGGGTTCATATAGCAATCAGCCCCAGCATTTT. It specifies CASSSLDRGSYSNQPQHF.

This clonotype was seen a handful of times. The gene calls are TRBV4-3 and TRBJ2-5; the match to TRBD1 covers 10 bases. V gave up 1 base and J gave up 6 bases; unmatched junction bases: 5. This CDR3 comprises 15 residues. Germline loops: CDR1 LGHNA, CDR2 YSLEER. CDR3 nucleotides: TGCGCCAGCAGCCAAGGGGCGGGACAGGGGAAGACCCAGTACTTC. Encoded protein: CASSQGAGQGKTQYF.

This clonotype has a count of ten or more. The chain recombines TRBV11-2 with TRBJ2-1, with D possibly TRBD1 on 6 matching bases. The CDR3 spans 14 residues. V lost 4 bases and J 7 bases, leaving 14 bases between the germline ends. Looked up from germline, CDR1 is SGHAT and CDR2 is FQNNGV. The CDR3 bases are TGTGCCAGCAGCTCCATACAGGGATTTAATGAGCAGTTCTTC. This gives the protein CASSSIQGFNEQFF.

This clonotype was observed a few times. The chain links TRBV20-1 to TRBJ2-3; D gene unclear. Germline CDR1 DFQATT, CDR2 SNEGSKA (reference sequence). Trimming cost V 6 bases and J 2 bases, with 18 bases left between them. This CDR3 has 15 residues. The DNA for the CDR3 is TGCAGTGCCGTCTTAATCTGGTCTGACACAGATACGCAGTATTTT. As protein: CSAVLIWSDTDTQYF.

The chain carries TRBV7-2 and TRBJ1-1; a possible D gene is TRBD1 (5 bases). The CDR3 length is 15 residues. V lost 5 bases to trimming and J lost 1 base, with 14 bases between them. Germline V gene lookup returns CDR1 SGHTA and CDR2 FQGNSA. CDR3 in DNA: TGTGCCAGCAGCCGGACGGGACCGCAGAACACTGAAGCTTTCTTT. Protein: CASSRTGPQNTEAFF.

This clonotype was found many times. DNA for the CDR3: TGTGCCAGCAGCTTAGAGAGGGGGCTGAAGCCCCAGCATTTT. Protein product: CASSLERGLKPQHF. V and J are TRBV7-2 and TRBJ1-5, with TRBD1 matching over 7 bases. In germline, CDR1 is SGHTA, CDR2 FQGNSA. CDR3 length: 14 residues. After removal of 1 base from V and 8 bases from J, the junction contained 5 bases not matched to a gene.